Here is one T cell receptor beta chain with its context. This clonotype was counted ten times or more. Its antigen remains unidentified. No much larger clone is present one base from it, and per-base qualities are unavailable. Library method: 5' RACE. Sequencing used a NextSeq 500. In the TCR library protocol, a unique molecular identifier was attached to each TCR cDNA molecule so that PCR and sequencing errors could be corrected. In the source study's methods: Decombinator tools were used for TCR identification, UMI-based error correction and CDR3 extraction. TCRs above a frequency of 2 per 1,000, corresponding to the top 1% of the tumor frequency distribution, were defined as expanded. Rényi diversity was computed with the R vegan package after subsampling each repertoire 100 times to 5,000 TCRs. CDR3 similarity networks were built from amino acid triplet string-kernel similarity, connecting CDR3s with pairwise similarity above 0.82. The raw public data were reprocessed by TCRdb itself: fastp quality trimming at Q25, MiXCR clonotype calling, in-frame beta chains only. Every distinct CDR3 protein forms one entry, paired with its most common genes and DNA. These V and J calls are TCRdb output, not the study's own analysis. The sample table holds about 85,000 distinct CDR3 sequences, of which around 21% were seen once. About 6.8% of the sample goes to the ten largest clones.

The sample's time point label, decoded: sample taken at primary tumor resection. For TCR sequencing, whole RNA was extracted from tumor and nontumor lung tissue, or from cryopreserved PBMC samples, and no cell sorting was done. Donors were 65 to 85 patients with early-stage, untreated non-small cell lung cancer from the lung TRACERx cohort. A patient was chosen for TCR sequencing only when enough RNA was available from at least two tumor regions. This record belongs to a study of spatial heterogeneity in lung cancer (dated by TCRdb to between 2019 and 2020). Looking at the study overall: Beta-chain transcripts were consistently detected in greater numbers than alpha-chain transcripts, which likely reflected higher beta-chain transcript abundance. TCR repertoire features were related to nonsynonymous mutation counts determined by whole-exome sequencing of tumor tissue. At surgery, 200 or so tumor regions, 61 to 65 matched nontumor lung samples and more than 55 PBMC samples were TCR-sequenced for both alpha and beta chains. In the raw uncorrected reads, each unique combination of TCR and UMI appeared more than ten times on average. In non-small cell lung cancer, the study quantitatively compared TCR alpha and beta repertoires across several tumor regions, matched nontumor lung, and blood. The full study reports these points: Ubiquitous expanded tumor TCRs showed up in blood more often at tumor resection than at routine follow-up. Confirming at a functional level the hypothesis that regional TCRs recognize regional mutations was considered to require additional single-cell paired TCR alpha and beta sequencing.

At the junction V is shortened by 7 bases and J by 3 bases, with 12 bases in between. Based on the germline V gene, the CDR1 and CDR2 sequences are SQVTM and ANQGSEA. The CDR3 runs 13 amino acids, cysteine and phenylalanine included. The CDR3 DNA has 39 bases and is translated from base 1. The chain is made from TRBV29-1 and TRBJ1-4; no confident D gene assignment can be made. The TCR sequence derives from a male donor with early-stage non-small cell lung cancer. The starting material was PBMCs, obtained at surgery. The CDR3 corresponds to CSAREESNEKLFF. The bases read TGCAGCGCCAGAGAGGAGTCTAATGAAAAACTGTTTTTT.